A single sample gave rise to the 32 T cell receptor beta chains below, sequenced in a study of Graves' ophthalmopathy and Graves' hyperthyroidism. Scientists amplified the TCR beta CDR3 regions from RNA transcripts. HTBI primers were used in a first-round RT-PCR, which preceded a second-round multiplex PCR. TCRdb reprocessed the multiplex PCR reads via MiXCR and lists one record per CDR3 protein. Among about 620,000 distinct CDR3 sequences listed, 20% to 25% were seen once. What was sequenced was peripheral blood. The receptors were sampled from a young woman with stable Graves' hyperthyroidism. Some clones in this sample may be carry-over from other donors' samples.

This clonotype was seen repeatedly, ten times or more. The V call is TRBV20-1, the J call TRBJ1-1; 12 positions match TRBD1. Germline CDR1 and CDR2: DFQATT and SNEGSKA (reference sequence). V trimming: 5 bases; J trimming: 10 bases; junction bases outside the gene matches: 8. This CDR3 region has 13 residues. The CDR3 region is CSAPGQGASLAFF. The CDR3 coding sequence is TGCAGTGCTCCGGGACAGGGGGCATCGTTAGCTTTCTTT.

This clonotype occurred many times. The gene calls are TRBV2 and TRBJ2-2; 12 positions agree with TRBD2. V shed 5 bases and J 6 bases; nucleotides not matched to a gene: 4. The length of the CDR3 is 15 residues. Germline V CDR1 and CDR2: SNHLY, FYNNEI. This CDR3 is CASSSSGRGSGELFF. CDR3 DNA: TGTGCCAGCAGTTCTAGCGGGAGGGGGTCCGGGGAGCTGTTTTTT.

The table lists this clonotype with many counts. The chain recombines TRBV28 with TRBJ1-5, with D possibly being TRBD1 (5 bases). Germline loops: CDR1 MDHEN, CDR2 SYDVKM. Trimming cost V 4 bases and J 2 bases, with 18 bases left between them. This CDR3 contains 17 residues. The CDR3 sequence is CASSWNQAGLGNQPQHF. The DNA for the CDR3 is TGTGCCAGCAGTTGGAACCAAGCGGGGCTAGGCAATCAGCCCCAGCATTTT.

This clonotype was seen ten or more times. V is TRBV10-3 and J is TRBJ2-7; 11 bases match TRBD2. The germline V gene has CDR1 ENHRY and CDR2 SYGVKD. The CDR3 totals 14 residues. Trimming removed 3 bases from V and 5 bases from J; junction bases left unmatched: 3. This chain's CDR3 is CAISDTSGSHEQYF. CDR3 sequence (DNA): TGTGCCATCAGTGACACTAGCGGGAGCCACGAGCAGTACTTC.

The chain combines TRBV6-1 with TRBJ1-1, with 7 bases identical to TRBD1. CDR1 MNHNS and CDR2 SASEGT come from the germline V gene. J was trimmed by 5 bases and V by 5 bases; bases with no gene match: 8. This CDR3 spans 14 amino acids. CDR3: CASSSRGMRTEAFF. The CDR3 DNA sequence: TGTGCCAGCAGTAGCAGGGGGATGCGGACTGAAGCTTTCTTT.

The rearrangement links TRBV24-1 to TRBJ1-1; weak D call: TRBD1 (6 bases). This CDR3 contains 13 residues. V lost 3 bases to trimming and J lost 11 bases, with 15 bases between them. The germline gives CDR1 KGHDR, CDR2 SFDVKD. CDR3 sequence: CATSDLQGFSAFF. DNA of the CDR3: TGTGCCACCAGTGATCTACAGGGATTTAGCGCTTTCTTT.

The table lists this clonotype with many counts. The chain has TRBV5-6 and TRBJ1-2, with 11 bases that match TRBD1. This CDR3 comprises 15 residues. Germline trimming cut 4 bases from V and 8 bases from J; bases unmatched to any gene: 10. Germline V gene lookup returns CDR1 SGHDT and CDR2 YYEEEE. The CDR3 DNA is TGTGCCAGCAGCCCCTACGGGACAGGGGGTCGGGGCTACACCTTC. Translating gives CASSPYGTGGRGYTF.

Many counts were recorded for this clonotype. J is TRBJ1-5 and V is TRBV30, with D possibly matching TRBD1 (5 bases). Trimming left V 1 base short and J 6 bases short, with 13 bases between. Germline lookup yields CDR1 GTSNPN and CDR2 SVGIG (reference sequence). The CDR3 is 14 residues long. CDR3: CAWSGATVTQPQHF. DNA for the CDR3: TGTGCCTGGAGTGGGGCGACAGTCACTCAGCCCCAGCATTTT.

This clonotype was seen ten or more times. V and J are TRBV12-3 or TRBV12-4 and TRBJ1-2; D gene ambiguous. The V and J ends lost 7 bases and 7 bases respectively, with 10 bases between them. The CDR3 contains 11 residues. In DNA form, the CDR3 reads TGTGCCAGCAAACTTTCGGGTGGCTACACCTTC. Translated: CASKLSGGYTF.

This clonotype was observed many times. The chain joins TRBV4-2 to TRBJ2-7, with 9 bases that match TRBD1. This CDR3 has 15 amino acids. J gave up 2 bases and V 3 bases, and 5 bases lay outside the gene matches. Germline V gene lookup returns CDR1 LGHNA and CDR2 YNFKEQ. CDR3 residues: CASSHPGQGAYEQYF. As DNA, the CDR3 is TGTGCCAGCAGCCATCCGGGACAGGGAGCCTACGAGCAGTACTTC.

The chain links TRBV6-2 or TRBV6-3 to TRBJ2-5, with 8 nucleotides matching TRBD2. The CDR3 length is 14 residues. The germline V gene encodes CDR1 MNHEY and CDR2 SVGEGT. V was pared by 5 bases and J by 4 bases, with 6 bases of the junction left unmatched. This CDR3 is CASSTTSGLETQYF. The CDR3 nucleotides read TGTGCCAGCAGTACAACTAGCGGTTTAGAGACCCAGTACTTC.

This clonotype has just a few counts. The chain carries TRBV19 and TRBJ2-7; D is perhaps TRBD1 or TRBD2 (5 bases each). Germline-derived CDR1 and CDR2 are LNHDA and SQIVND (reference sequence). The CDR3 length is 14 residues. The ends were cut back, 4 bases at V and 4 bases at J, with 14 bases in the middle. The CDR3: CASSTEAGFYEQYF. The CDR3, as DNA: TGTGCCAGTAGTACGGAGGCAGGGTTTTACGAGCAGTACTTC.

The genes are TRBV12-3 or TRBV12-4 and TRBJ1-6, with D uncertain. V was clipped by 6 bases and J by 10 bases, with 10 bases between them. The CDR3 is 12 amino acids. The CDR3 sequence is CASRNGMSPLHF. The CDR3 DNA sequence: TGTGCCAGCAGAAACGGGATGTCACCCCTCCACTTT.

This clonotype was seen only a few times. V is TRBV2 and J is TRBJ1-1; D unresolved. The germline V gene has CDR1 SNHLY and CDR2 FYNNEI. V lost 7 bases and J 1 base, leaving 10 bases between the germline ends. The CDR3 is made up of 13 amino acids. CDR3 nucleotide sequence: TGTGCCAGCAAAACCGAAAAGAACACTGAAGCTTTCTTT. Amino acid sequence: CASKTEKNTEAFF.

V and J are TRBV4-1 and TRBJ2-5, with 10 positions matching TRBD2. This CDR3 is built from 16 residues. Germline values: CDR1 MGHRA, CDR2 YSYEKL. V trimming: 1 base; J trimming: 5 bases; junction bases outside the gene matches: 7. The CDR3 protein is CASSQVKRGGSETQYF. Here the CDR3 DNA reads TGCGCCAGCAGCCAAGTAAAGCGGGGGGGCTCGGAGACCCAGTACTTC.

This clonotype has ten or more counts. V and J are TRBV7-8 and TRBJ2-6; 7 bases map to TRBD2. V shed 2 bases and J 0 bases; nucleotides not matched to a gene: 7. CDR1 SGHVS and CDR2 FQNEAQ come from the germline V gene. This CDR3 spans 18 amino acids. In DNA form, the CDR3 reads TGTGCCAGCAGCTTACCAGGACTAGACTTCTCTGGGGCCAACGTCCTGACTTTC. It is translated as CASSLPGLDFSGANVLTF.

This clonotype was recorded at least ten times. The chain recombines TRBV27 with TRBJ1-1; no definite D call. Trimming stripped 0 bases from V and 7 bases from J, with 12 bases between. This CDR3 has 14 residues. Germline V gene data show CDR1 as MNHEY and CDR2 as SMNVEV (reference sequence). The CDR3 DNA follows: TGTGCCAGCAGTTTATCTTTGGCCTTGGGTGAAGCTTTCTTT. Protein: CASSLSLALGEAFF.

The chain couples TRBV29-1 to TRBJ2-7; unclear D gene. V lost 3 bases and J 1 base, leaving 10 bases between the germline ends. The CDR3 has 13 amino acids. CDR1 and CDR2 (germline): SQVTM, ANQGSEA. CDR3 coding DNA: TGCAGCGTTGAGGGATACAGTTCCTACGAGCAGTACTTC. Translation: CSVEGYSSYEQYF.

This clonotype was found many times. CDR3 in amino acids: CASSSIRAEAFF. The CDR3 DNA reads TGTGCCAGCAGCTCAATCAGGGCTGAAGCTTTCTTT. The chain uses TRBV3-1 and TRBJ1-1; possibly TRBD1 for D (5 bases). The V end was cut by 5 bases, the J end by 6 bases, with 10 bases between. CDR3 length: 12 residues. CDR1 LGHDT and CDR2 YNNKEL come from the germline V gene (reference sequence). Variable domain in full (rest from reference TRBV3-1 and TRBJ1-1): DTAVSQTPKYLVTQMGNDKSIKCEQNLGHDTMYWYKQDSKKFLKIMFSYNNKELIINETVPNRFSPKSPDKAHLNLHINSLELGDSAVYFCASSSIRAEAFFGQGTRLTVV.

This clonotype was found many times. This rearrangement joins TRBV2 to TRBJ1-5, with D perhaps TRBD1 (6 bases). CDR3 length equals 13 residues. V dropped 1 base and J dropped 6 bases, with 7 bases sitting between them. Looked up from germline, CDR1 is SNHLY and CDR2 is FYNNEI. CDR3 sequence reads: CASSEGGAQPQHF. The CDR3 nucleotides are TGTGCCAGCAGTGAAGGGGGGGCTCAGCCCCAGCATTTT.

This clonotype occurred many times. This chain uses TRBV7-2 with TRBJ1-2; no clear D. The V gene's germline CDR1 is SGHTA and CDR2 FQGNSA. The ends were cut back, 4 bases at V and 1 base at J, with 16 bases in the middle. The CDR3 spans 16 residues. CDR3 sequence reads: CASSSRRPIINYGYTF. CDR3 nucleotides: TGTGCCAGCAGCTCGAGAAGACCCATCATTAACTATGGCTACACCTTC.

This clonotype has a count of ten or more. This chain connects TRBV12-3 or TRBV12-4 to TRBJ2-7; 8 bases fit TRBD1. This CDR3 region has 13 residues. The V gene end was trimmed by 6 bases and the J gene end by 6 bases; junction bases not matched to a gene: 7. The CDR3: CASSPAGGVEQYF. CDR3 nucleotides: TGTGCCAGCAGCCCTGCAGGGGGCGTCGAGCAGTACTTC.

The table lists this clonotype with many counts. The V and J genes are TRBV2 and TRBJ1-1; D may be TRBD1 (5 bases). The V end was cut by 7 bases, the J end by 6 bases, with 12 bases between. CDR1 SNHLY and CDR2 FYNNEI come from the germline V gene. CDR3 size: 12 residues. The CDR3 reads CASIVRQSEAFF. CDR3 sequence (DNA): TGTGCCAGCATAGTAAGACAGTCTGAAGCTTTCTTT.

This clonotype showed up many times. Here the CDR3 DNA reads TGTGCCAGCAGTGAAGTGGACTGGCAAGAGACCCAGTACTTC. Translation gives CASSEVDWQETQYF. The chain joins TRBV6-1 to TRBJ2-5, with D possibly being TRBD2 (5 bases). V was clipped by 1 base and J by 2 bases, with 8 bases between them. The CDR3 runs to 14 residues. CDR1 and CDR2 from the germline V gene are MNHNS and SASEGT.

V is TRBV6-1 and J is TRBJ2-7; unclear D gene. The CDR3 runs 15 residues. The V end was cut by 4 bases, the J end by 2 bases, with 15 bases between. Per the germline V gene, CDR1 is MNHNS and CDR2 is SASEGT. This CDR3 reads CASSGRPAEAYEQYF. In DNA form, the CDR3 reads TGTGCCAGCAGTGGCCGCCCCGCCGAGGCCTACGAGCAGTACTTC.

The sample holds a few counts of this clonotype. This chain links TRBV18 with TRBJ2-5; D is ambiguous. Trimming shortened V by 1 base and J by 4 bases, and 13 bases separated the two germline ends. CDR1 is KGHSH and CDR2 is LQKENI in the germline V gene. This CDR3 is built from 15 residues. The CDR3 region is CASSPLFPPGETQYF. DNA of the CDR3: TGTGCCAGCTCACCACTATTCCCACCGGGAGAGACCCAGTACTTC.

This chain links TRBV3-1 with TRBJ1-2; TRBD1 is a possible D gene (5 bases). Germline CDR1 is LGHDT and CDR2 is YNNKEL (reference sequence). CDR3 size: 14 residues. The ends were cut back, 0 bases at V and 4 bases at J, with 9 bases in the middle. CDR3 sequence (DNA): TGTGCCAGCAGCCAAGAAGGGGTTTCCTATGGCTACACCTTC. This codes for CASSQEGVSYGYTF.

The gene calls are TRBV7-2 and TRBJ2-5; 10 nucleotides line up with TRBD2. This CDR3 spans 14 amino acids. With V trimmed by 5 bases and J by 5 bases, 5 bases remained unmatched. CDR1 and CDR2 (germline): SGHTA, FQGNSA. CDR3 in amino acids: CASSTLAGVETQYF. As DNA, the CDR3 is TGTGCCAGCAGCACGCTAGCGGGAGTTGAGACCCAGTACTTC.

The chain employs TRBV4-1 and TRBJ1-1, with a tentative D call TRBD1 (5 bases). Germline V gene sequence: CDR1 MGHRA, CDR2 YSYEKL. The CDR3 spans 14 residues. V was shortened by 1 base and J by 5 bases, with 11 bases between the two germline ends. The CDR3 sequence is CASSQAEGWTEAFF. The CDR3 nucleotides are TGCGCCAGCAGCCAAGCTGAGGGGTGGACTGAAGCTTTCTTT.

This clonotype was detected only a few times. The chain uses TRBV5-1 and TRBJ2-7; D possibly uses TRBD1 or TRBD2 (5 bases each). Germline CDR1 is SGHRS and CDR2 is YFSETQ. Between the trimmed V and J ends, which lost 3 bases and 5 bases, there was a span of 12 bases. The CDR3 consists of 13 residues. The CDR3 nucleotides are TGCGCCAGCAGCTCTGGGACGTACGACGAGCAGTACTTC. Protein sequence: CASSSGTYDEQYF.

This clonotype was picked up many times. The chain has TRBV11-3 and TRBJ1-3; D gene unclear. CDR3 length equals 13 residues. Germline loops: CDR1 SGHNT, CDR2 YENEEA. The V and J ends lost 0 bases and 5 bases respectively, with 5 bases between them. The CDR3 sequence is CASSLDSRNTIYF. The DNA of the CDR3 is TGTGCCAGCAGCTTAGATTCGCGAAACACCATATATTTT.

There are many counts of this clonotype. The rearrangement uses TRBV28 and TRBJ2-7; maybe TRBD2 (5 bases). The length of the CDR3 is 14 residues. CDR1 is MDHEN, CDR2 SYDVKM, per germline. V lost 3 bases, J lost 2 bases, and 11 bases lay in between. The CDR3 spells CASSFAGMTYEQYF. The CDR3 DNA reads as TGTGCCAGCAGTTTTGCCGGGATGACCTACGAGCAGTACTTC.